The 27 T cell receptor beta chains listed next were all sequenced from one sample in a study of blood T cell repertoires in COVID-19. Assay: immunoSEQ multiplex PCR; the TCRdb copy retains only in-frame clones and omits some. The table has over 450,000 clones, about 89% seen once. Input material: peripheral blood. These receptors came from a woman aged 50 to 60 with COVID-19, enrolled during active disease.

The chain carries TRBV7-2 and TRBJ1-2; no clear D. The CDR3 is 14 residues long. With 7 bases removed from V and 9 bases from J, the gap between germline ends came to 21 bases. CDR1 is SGHTA, CDR2 FQGNSA, per germline. In DNA form, the CDR3 reads TGTGCCAGCAACCCCACCCAAATAAGGGAGCGCTACACCTTC. It is translated as CASNPTQIRERYTF.

This chain connects TRBV7-3 to TRBJ2-3; 8 bases agree with TRBD2. V lost 4 bases, J lost 0 bases, and 6 bases stayed unmatched. This CDR3 has 16 amino acids. Germline V CDR1 and CDR2: SGHTA, FQGTGA. Here the CDR3 reads CASSSNPSGSTDTQYF. In DNA form, the CDR3 reads TGTGCCAGCAGCTCGAATCCTAGCGGGAGCACAGATACGCAGTATTTT.

This clone was seen a single time. The CDR3 region is CASSLGQENTGELFF. In DNA, the CDR3 is TGCGCCAGCAGCTTAGGACAGGAGAACACCGGGGAGCTGTTTTTT. This chain joins TRBV5-1 and TRBJ2-2, with 7 bases lining up with TRBD1. The CDR3 runs to 15 residues. Germline CDR1 SGHRS, CDR2 YFSETQ. The junction had 2 bases not matched to a gene; V was cut back by 2 bases and J by 1 base.

This chain joins TRBV5-5 and TRBJ2-3, with 7 positions matching TRBD1. J lost 1 base, V lost 3 bases, and 5 bases had no gene match. Germline assignment: CDR1 SGHKS and CDR2 YYEKEE (reference sequence). The CDR3 extends over 15 amino acids. CDR3 protein: CASSYRDSGTDTQYF. The CDR3 DNA is TGTGCCAGCAGCTACCGGGACAGTGGCACAGATACGCAGTATTTT.

The chain links TRBV11-3 to TRBJ2-1; 12 bases agree with TRBD2. The CDR3 is 16 amino acids. V gave up 0 bases and J gave up 9 bases; unmatched junction bases: 6. Germline loops: CDR1 SGHNT, CDR2 YENEEA. The CDR3 is CASSLEASGGVGEQFF. CDR3 nucleotides: TGTGCCAGCAGCTTAGAGGCTAGCGGGGGGGTCGGTGAGCAGTTCTTC.

The chain is built from TRBV3-1 (or the pseudogene TRBV3-2) and TRBJ2-1, with 8 nucleotides matching TRBD1. V shed 4 bases and J 6 bases; nucleotides not matched to a gene: 8. CDR1 and CDR2 (germline): LGHDT, YNNKEL (reference sequence). The CDR3 length is 15 residues. CDR3 in amino acids: CASSPRQGKINEQFF. CDR3 bases: TGTGCCAGCAGCCCCAGACAGGGGAAGATCAATGAGCAGTTCTTC.

The V and J genes are TRBV7-6 and TRBJ2-2; D uncertain. Germline assignment: CDR1 SGHVS and CDR2 FNYEAQ. V was cut by 3 bases and J by 1 base, with 9 bases left in between. The CDR3 runs to 15 residues. The CDR3 coding sequence is TGTGCCAGCAGCTTGCGCCTCGGGAACACCGGGGAGCTGTTTTTT. This translates into CASSLRLGNTGELFF.

This clone was seen a few times. The J gene is TRBJ1-3, the V gene TRBV7-2; D gene uncertain. Trimming removed 1 base at V and 0 bases at J, with 4 bases between. Germline V gene data show CDR1 as SGHTA and CDR2 as FQGNSA. The CDR3 consists of 14 residues. The CDR3: CASSLGGSGNTIYF. CDR3 sequence (DNA): TGTGCCAGCAGCTTAGGAGGCTCTGGAAACACCATATATTTT.

The chain is built from TRBV5-6 and TRBJ1-2; D is unresolved. The ends were cut back, 3 bases at V and 4 bases at J, with 16 bases in the middle. The CDR3 is 15 amino acids. Per the germline V gene, CDR1 is SGHDT and CDR2 is YYEEEE. The CDR3 is CASSSPLSASYGYTF. As DNA, the CDR3 is TGTGCCAGCAGCTCCCCCTTGAGTGCCTCCTATGGCTACACCTTC.

The chain recombines TRBV4-2 with TRBJ2-2; D unclear. V was pared by 0 bases and J by 4 bases, with 9 bases between. Looked up from germline, CDR1 is LGHNA and CDR2 is YNFKEQ. The CDR3 is 15 residues long. The DNA for the CDR3 is TGTGCCAGCAGCCAAGATGTACACCCCACCGGGGAGCTGTTTTTT. It translates to CASSQDVHPTGELFF.

This chain joins TRBV9 and TRBJ1-2; D unclear. V shed 0 bases and J shed 5 bases, with 11 bases lying between them. The CDR3 spans 14 residues. From germline, CDR1 is SGDLS and CDR2 YYNGEE. The CDR3 DNA reads as TGTGCCAGCAGCGTAGGACCCCGGAGGTATGGCTACACCTTC. Translating gives CASSVGPRRYGYTF.

The rearrangement uses TRBV11-3 and TRBJ2-2; D gene unclear. The CDR3 has 13 amino acids. Per germline, CDR1 SGHNT and CDR2 YENEEA. V was cut by 5 bases and J by 0 bases, with 4 bases left in between. CDR3 residues: CASSRANTGELFF. CDR3 bases: TGTGCCAGCAGCCGAGCGAACACCGGGGAGCTGTTTTTT.

The chain recombines TRBV10-2 with TRBJ2-1; TRBD2 aligns across 7 bases. The CDR3 is made up of 15 amino acids. V shed 6 bases and J 4 bases; nucleotides not matched to a gene: 9. The V gene's germline CDR1 is WSHSY and CDR2 SAAADI. CDR3 sequence: CASRTTGGLYNEQFF. For the CDR3, the DNA is TGCGCCAGCAGGACCACGGGAGGACTTTACAATGAGCAGTTCTTC.

V usage is TRBV7-9 and J usage is TRBJ1-1; D is undetermined. The ends were cut back, 6 bases at V and 4 bases at J, with 6 bases in the middle. The CDR3 extends over 11 amino acids. Germline lookup yields CDR1 SEHNR and CDR2 FQNEAQ (reference sequence). CDR3 sequence reads: CASSGSTEAFF. The CDR3 DNA is TGTGCCAGCAGTGGGAGCACTGAAGCTTTCTTT.

CDR3 sequence: CASSYNGQVFYGYTF. The DNA for the CDR3 is TGTGCCAGCAGTTATAACGGACAGGTCTTCTATGGCTACACCTTC. The rearrangement uses TRBV6-5 and TRBJ1-2; the match to TRBD1 covers 7 bases. This CDR3 spans 15 amino acids. Germline V gene data show CDR1 as MNHEY and CDR2 as SVGAGI. V gave up 3 bases and J gave up 4 bases; unmatched junction bases: 8.

The chain combines TRBV27 with TRBJ2-3, with D hard to call. Germline assignment: CDR1 MNHEY and CDR2 SMNVEV (reference sequence). Trimming removed 2 bases from V and 3 bases from J, with 15 bases in between. The CDR3 contains 16 residues. DNA for the CDR3: TGTGCCAGCAGTTTAAGAGGCAACGTCGAGACAGATACGCAGTATTTT. This translates into CASSLRGNVETDTQYF.

The V call is TRBV6-5, the J call TRBJ2-4, with 8 bases aligning to TRBD1. The CDR3 loop spans 16 amino acids. J was trimmed by 5 bases and V by 4 bases; bases with no gene match: 10. CDR1 is MNHEY and CDR2 is SVGAGI in the germline V gene. The CDR3 loop reads CASSFPAQGGENIQYF. In DNA form, the CDR3 reads TGTGCCAGCAGTTTTCCGGCACAGGGGGGAGAAAACATTCAGTACTTC.

The chain has TRBV19 and TRBJ2-6; 9 bases are a match to TRBD1. Germline CDR1 is LNHDA and CDR2 is SQIVND (reference sequence). The CDR3 loop spans 17 amino acids. With 2 bases clipped from V and 0 bases from J, the junction kept 2 bases outside the gene matches. CDR3 protein: CASSIWDRVSGANVLTF. The CDR3, as DNA: TGTGCCAGTAGTATATGGGACAGGGTCTCTGGGGCCAACGTCCTGACTTTC.

V and J are TRBV18 and TRBJ1-3, with D possibly TRBD1 on 5 matching bases. The length of the CDR3 is 16 residues. Between the trimmed V and J ends, which lost 6 bases and 0 bases, there was a span of 15 bases. Germline CDR1 reads KGHSH; CDR2 reads LQKENI. The CDR3 coding sequence is TGTGCCAGCTCCCCCGAACAGGCCTACTCTGGAAACACCATATATTTT. Its protein product is CASSPEQAYSGNTIYF. Full variable domain (missing parts from reference TRBV18 and TRBJ1-3): NAGVMQNPRHLVRRRGQEARLRCSPMKGHSHVYWYRQLPEEGLKFMVYLQKENIIDESGMPKERFSAEFPKEGPSILRIQQVVRGDSAAYFCASSPEQAYSGNTIYFGEGSWLTVV.

The chain links TRBV11-2 to TRBJ1-1; D uncertain. CDR3 length: 12 residues. Germline CDR1 reads SGHAT; CDR2 reads FQNNGV. Trimming shortened V by 3 bases and J by 5 bases, and 7 bases separated the two germline ends. CDR3 region: CASSFTGTEAFF. The CDR3 DNA reads TGTGCCAGCAGCTTTACCGGGACTGAAGCTTTCTTT.

This chain uses TRBV30 with TRBJ1-1, with D perhaps matching TRBD1 (6 bases). Germline V gene sequence: CDR1 GTSNPN, CDR2 SVGIG (reference sequence). The ends were cut back, 2 bases at V and 3 bases at J, with 13 bases in the middle. This CDR3 spans 14 amino acids. CDR3 nucleotide sequence: TGTGCCTGGAGTCTCCACAGGGTGGACACTGAAGCTTTCTTT. It is translated as CAWSLHRVDTEAFF.

The chain is built from TRBV5-1 and TRBJ1-1; weak D call: TRBD1 (6 bases). V lost 2 bases and J 2 bases, leaving 10 bases between the germline ends. The CDR3 totals 14 residues. From germline, CDR1 is SGHRS and CDR2 YFSETQ. CDR3 region: CASSFGQTNTEAFF. As DNA, the CDR3 is TGCGCCAGCAGCTTCGGACAGACCAACACTGAAGCTTTCTTT.

This chain uses TRBV7-9 with TRBJ1-1, with 8 positions matching TRBD1. The CDR3 runs 17 residues. J lost 6 bases, V lost 0 bases, and 12 bases had no gene match. Germline CDR1 SEHNR, CDR2 FQNEAQ (reference sequence). The CDR3: CASSLARPGGINAEAFF. CDR3 DNA: TGTGCCAGCAGCTTAGCGCGGCCAGGGGGCATTAATGCTGAAGCTTTCTTT.

V is TRBV6-5 and J is TRBJ1-1; D possibly corresponds to TRBD1 (6 bases). Germline CDR1 and CDR2: MNHEY and SVGAGI. V was trimmed by 7 bases and J by 2 bases, leaving 11 bases between them. CDR3 length equals 13 residues. The CDR3 coding sequence is TGTGCCAGCATCGACAGGACTAACACTGAAGCTTTCTTT. Protein: CASIDRTNTEAFF.

The genes are TRBV6-2 or TRBV6-3 and TRBJ1-1; possibly TRBD1 for D (6 bases). Germline V gives CDR1 MNHEY, CDR2 SVGEGT. This CDR3 is built from 14 residues. V was trimmed by 6 bases and J by 8 bases, leaving 19 bases between them. The CDR3 spells CASSPYPHTGEAFF. The DNA for the CDR3 is TGTGCCAGCAGCCCTTACCCACATACAGGGGAAGCTTTCTTT.

The CDR3 reads CASSGTPTSGGVTGYF. The DNA for the CDR3 is TGTGCCAGCAGCGGTACCCCTACTAGCGGGGGGGTGACGGGGTATTTT. The gene calls are TRBV7-2 and TRBJ2-3; the match to TRBD2 covers 13 bases. CDR1 is SGHTA, CDR2 FQGNSA, per germline. V gave up 5 bases and J gave up 14 bases; unmatched junction bases: 16. The CDR3 covers 16 residues.

This clone was counted a single time. The J gene is TRBJ2-1, the V gene TRBV5-5, with 10 nucleotides matching TRBD1. The CDR3 spans 19 residues. The trim removed 4 bases at V and 10 bases at J, leaving 23 bases unmatched. In germline, CDR1 is SGHKS, CDR2 YYEKEE (reference sequence). CDR3 sequence: CASSTSEPLLRDRGEEQFF. The CDR3 DNA follows: TGTGCCAGCAGCACCAGTGAACCTCTTCTTCGGGACAGGGGAGAGGAGCAGTTCTTC.